This T cell receptor beta chain was retrieved from a study of neurological immune-mediated disorders. Study-level findings and limits: Expanded clones shared no CDR3 amino acid sequences across subjects, suggesting private repertoires in all groups. Levels of TCR clonal expansion peaked in HTLV-1-associated myelopathy and reached their lowest in multiple sclerosis, under those of healthy controls.

Of note for this clonotype: Its cognate antigen is unknown.

With 1 base removed from V and 5 bases from J, the gap between germline ends came to 9 bases. The CDR3 is 14 residues long. Germline V gene sequence: CDR1 SGHVS, CDR2 FQNEAQ. TCRdb itself ran the 5' RACE reads through MiXCR, one entry per CDR3 protein. The sample shows 74,000 or so distinct CDR3 sequences, about 9% of them seen only once. The chain carries TRBV7-8 and TRBJ1-5; D not certain. This sequence originates from a middle-aged man in good health. Sequencing was done on a sample of PBMCs. CDR3 residues: CASSLEAWDQPQHF. CDR3 DNA sequence: TGTGCCAGCAGCTTAGAAGCCTGGGATCAGCCCCAGCATTTT.